The 28 T cell receptor beta chains below were found in one sample sequenced in a study of CD8 T cells in ankylosing spondylitis. TCRdb reprocessed the 5' RACE reads via MiXCR and lists one record per CDR3 protein. The data hold 200,000 to 250,000 distinct CDR3 sequences, with about 10% observed a single time. Sequenced input: blood, either unsorted or a sorted T cell fraction (not recorded which). The source is a male donor with ankylosing spondylitis or in good health (not recorded which).

This clonotype was counted many times. V gene TRBV5-6 combines with J gene TRBJ1-4, with no clear D. Trimming took off 1 base at V and 3 bases at J, with 10 bases between the two ends. CDR1 is SGHDT and CDR2 is YYEEEE in the germline V gene. This CDR3 is built from 15 residues. CDR3 nucleotide sequence: TGTGCCAGCAGCTTGCTCCGGGGTCCTAATGAAAAACTGTTTTTT. Amino acids: CASSLLRGPNEKLFF.

This clonotype showed up many times. The DNA for the CDR3 is TGTGCCATCAGTGAGTCGGGAGATATAGGTAATCAGCCCCAGCATTTT. It encodes CAISESGDIGNQPQHF. The V call is TRBV10-3, the J call TRBJ1-5; D gene unclear. V lost 0 bases to trimming and J lost 4 bases, with 13 bases between them. The CDR3 has 16 amino acids. Per germline, CDR1 ENHRY and CDR2 SYGVKD.

A few counts support this clonotype. The V gene is TRBV7-2, the J gene TRBJ2-2; D perhaps matches TRBD2 (5 bases). Germline values: CDR1 SGHTA, CDR2 FQGNSA. Trimming pared 2 bases from V and 6 bases from J, leaving 16 bases between. The CDR3 length is 16 residues. The CDR3 DNA reads as TGTGCCAGCAGCTTAATGGGAGCGAGTTTGGCCGGGGAGCTGTTTTTT. Its protein product is CASSLMGASLAGELFF.

This clonotype has at least ten counts. The chain carries TRBV29-1 and TRBJ1-4; the D gene is possibly TRBD1 (5 bases). Germline values: CDR1 SQVTM, CDR2 ANQGSEA. V lost 3 bases and J 4 bases, leaving 9 bases between the germline ends. The CDR3 loop spans 13 amino acids. CDR3 sequence (DNA): TGCAGCGTTGATGGGCAGGGTAATGAAAAACTGTTTTTT. This translates into CSVDGQGNEKLFF. Complete variable domain (other parts from reference TRBV29-1 and TRBJ1-4): SAVISQKPSRDICQRGTSLTIQCQVDSQVTMMFWYRQQPGQSLTLIATANQGSEATYESGFVIDKFPISRPNLTFSTLTVSNMSPEDSSIYLCSVDGQGNEKLFFGSGTQLSVL.

This clonotype was seen at least ten times. This rearrangement joins TRBV20-1 to TRBJ2-7, with 10 bases identical to TRBD1. V gave up 5 bases and J gave up 2 bases; unmatched junction bases: 6. The CDR3 loop spans 14 amino acids. CDR1 DFQATT and CDR2 SNEGSKA come from the germline V gene (reference sequence). Written as DNA, the CDR3 is TGCAGTGCTGTGGGACAGGGGTTTACCTACGAGCAGTACTTC. Protein: CSAVGQGFTYEQYF.

The V and J genes are TRBV10-2 and TRBJ2-1; tentatively, D is TRBD2 (6 bases). Between the trimmed V and J ends, which lost 7 bases and 8 bases, there was a span of 15 bases. The CDR3 contains 13 residues. Germline V CDR1 and CDR2: WSHSY, SAAADI. The CDR3 sequence is CASTPGSGDEQFF. CDR3 DNA sequence: TGCGCCAGCACCCCGGGTAGCGGCGATGAGCAGTTCTTC.

This clonotype was seen at least ten times. The chain has TRBV12-3 or TRBV12-4 and TRBJ1-1; no firm D call. This CDR3 region has 12 residues. Deletions cut 6 bases from V and 6 bases from J, with 11 bases between. CDR3: CASRPPSSEAFF. The CDR3 DNA follows: TGTGCCAGCAGGCCTCCCAGCTCTGAAGCTTTCTTT.

Of note for this clonotype: The conserved final phenylalanine or tryptophan is absent from the CDR3, which likely points to a read error. It is unclear where the CDR3 begins or ends on the DNA, so no DNA is shown, and the CDR3 is as TCRdb lists it. Here the CDR3 reads CASSFTAGSRPSPFRI. The chain couples TRBV28 to TRBJ2-5; TRBD2, the table's D call, was not compared with the DNA. Germline V gene lookup returns CDR1 MDHEN and CDR2 SYDVKM. The CDR3 totals 16 residues, both ends included.

This clonotype was seen ten or more times. The chain has TRBV5-1 and TRBJ2-7, with 7 bases aligning to TRBD1. Germline CDR1 and CDR2: SGHRS and YFSETQ. The CDR3 runs 15 residues. The J segment lost 0 bases and the V segment lost 5 bases, leaving 8 bases of the junction unmatched. The CDR3 loop is CASRRDSLSSYEQYF. Written as DNA, the CDR3 is TGCGCCAGCAGAAGGGACAGCCTTAGCTCCTACGAGCAGTACTTC.

There are a few counts of this clonotype. This chain's CDR3 is CASRGGQGLSGYTF. In DNA, the CDR3 is TGTGCCAGCAGGGGCGGACAGGGTCTTAGCGGCTACACCTTC. This chain uses TRBV28 with TRBJ1-2; 8 bases match TRBD1. CDR1 is MDHEN, CDR2 SYDVKM, per germline. The ends lost 6 bases at V and 8 bases at J; junction bases unmatched: 11. CDR3 length: 14 amino acids.

This clonotype showed up many times. The chain recombines TRBV5-1 with TRBJ2-2; D call uncertain. This CDR3 region has 15 residues. Germline V lookup: CDR1 SGHRS, CDR2 YFSETQ. The V end lost 4 bases, the J end lost 1 base, and 11 bases lay between the germline ends. The CDR3 DNA reads as TGCGCCAGCAGCCCGCTTTGGGTGAACACCGGGGAGCTGTTTTTT. It encodes CASSPLWVNTGELFF.

The gene calls are TRBV11-2 and TRBJ2-3, with TRBD2 matching over 9 bases. Per the germline V gene, CDR1 is SGHAT and CDR2 is FQNNGV. The CDR3 extends over 17 amino acids. V shed 0 bases, J shed 3 bases, and the junction held 7 bases outside the gene matches. CDR3 bases: TGTGCCAGCAGCTTAGAGTTAGCGGGGGCTGGAACAGATACGCAGTATTTT. Translation: CASSLELAGAGTDTQYF.

The chain couples TRBV10-3 to TRBJ2-5; the match to TRBD2 covers 8 bases. V gave up 8 bases and J gave up 0 bases; unmatched junction bases: 5. This CDR3 spans 14 amino acids. CDR1 ENHRY and CDR2 SYGVKD come from the germline V gene. CDR3 sequence: CAIGSGGNQETQYF. The CDR3, as DNA: TGTGCCATCGGGTCGGGGGGGAACCAAGAGACCCAGTACTTC.

This clonotype was recorded many times. The chain has TRBV5-1 and TRBJ1-1; TRBD1 might be the D (6 bases). Trimming pared 5 bases from V and 1 base from J, leaving 15 bases between. The V gene's germline CDR1 is SGHRS and CDR2 YFSETQ. The CDR3 spans 15 residues. As DNA, the CDR3 is TGCGCCAGCAGTTCGGCTCCGGACAGGAACACTGAAGCTTTCTTT. Protein sequence: CASSSAPDRNTEAFF.

V and J are TRBV6-1 and TRBJ2-1; 10 positions match TRBD2. The CDR3 extends over 16 amino acids. Per germline, CDR1 MNHNS and CDR2 SASEGT. V was pared by 6 bases and J by 2 bases, with 7 bases of the junction left unmatched. CDR3 nucleotides: TGTGCCAGCAGGGCAACTAGCGGGACAACCTACAATGAGCAGTTCTTC. Protein: CASRATSGTTYNEQFF.

The rearrangement links TRBV7-2 to TRBJ2-1; D is perhaps TRBD1 (6 bases). This CDR3 has 16 amino acids. V was shortened by 7 bases and J by 1 base, with 17 bases between the two germline ends. Germline V CDR1 and CDR2: SGHTA, FQGNSA. Written as DNA, the CDR3 is TGTGCCAGCACCAACATACAGGGCATATCCTACAATGAGCAGTTCTTC. Translating it yields CASTNIQGISYNEQFF.

This clonotype was observed at least ten times. This rearrangement joins TRBV5-1 to TRBJ1-6; D gene uncertain. The V gene's germline CDR1 is SGHRS and CDR2 YFSETQ. The CDR3 extends over 14 amino acids. Trimming took off 0 bases at V and 9 bases at J, with 10 bases between the two ends. The CDR3 nucleotides are TGCGCCAGCAGCTTGGAATTAAGGAGTTCACCCCTCCACTTT. It codes for CASSLELRSSPLHF.

J is TRBJ1-2 and V is TRBV6-4, with TRBD1 matching over 7 bases. CDR1 MRHNA and CDR2 SNTAGT come from the germline V gene. V trimming: 5 bases; J trimming: 5 bases; junction bases outside the gene matches: 8. This CDR3 comprises 14 residues. The CDR3 region has the DNA TGTGCCAGCAGTCCTACTTCGACAGGGTATGGCTACACCTTC. This translates into CASSPTSTGYGYTF.

The table lists this clonotype with a few counts. This chain links TRBV7-6 with TRBJ2-2, with no clear D. The V end lost 5 bases, the J end lost 3 bases, and 4 bases lay between the germline ends. The germline CDR1 and CDR2 sequences are SGHVS and FNYEAQ. The CDR3 sequence is 12 residues long. DNA for the CDR3: TGTGCCAGCAGCACCCACACCGGGGAGCTGTTTTTT. Translating gives CASSTHTGELFF.

This clonotype was picked up many times. This chain joins TRBV27 and TRBJ2-2; 7 bases align to TRBD2. After removal of 0 bases from V and 2 bases from J, the junction contained 9 bases not matched to a gene. CDR1 and CDR2 from the germline V gene are MNHEY and SMNVEV (reference sequence). This CDR3 region has 18 residues. CDR3 nucleotides: TGTGCCAGCAGTTTATCGAGGGCGGGACTACTAAACACCGGGGAGCTGTTTTTT. Translated: CASSLSRAGLLNTGELFF.

This clonotype was seen at least ten times. The chain joins TRBV10-3 to TRBJ2-5; TRBD2 aligns across 13 bases. Germline CDR1 and CDR2: ENHRY and SYGVKD. This CDR3 comprises 15 residues. The V and J ends lost 6 bases and 5 bases, in that order; junction bases with no gene match: 6. The CDR3 DNA reads TGTGCCATCAGAGGACTAGCGGGAGAGAAGGAGACCCAGTACTTC. Its protein is CAIRGLAGEKETQYF.

This clonotype was recorded at least ten times. The V call is TRBV18, the J call TRBJ2-1; the match to TRBD1 covers 7 bases. Germline V lookup: CDR1 KGHSH, CDR2 LQKENI. The J segment lost 5 bases and the V segment lost 3 bases, leaving 7 bases of the junction unmatched. This CDR3 is built from 15 residues. Written as DNA, the CDR3 is TGTGCCAGCTCACCTTTAGGGGGCCGCCACAATGAGCAGTTCTTC. Translation gives CASSPLGGRHNEQFF.

This clonotype appeared many times. The chain is built from TRBV24-1 and TRBJ2-4, with TRBD2 matching 8 bases. V gave up 3 bases and J gave up 3 bases; unmatched junction bases: 3. This CDR3 is 15 amino acids long. Germline CDR1 reads KGHDR; CDR2 reads SFDVKD. CDR3 loop: CATSDSGSVKNIQYF. In DNA, the CDR3 is TGTGCCACCAGTGATAGCGGGAGTGTCAAAAACATTCAGTACTTC.

This clonotype occurred many times. The gene calls are TRBV20-1 and TRBJ1-2; D remains ambiguous. Looked up from germline, CDR1 is DFQATT and CDR2 is SNEGSKA (reference sequence). The CDR3 is made up of 13 amino acids. V was shortened by 2 bases and J by 3 bases, with 10 bases between the two germline ends. The CDR3 DNA follows: TGCAGTGCTAGATACGAGGGTGACTATGGCTACACCTTC. Its protein is CSARYEGDYGYTF.

The chain combines TRBV19 with TRBJ2-2, with D perhaps matching TRBD1 (5 bases). The CDR3 is 15 residues long. The germline V and J ends were trimmed by 5 bases and 5 bases, with 15 bases remaining between them. Germline CDR1 and CDR2: LNHDA and SQIVND (reference sequence). This CDR3 reads CASSLQGPLTGELFF. The CDR3, as DNA: TGTGCCAGTAGTCTTCAGGGCCCTCTTACCGGGGAGCTGTTTTTT.

This clonotype was seen many times. The J gene is TRBJ1-2, the V gene TRBV5-1; 7 bases match TRBD1. CDR1 is SGHRS, CDR2 YFSETQ, per germline. This CDR3 has 15 residues. V shed 0 bases, J shed 2 bases, and the junction held 4 bases outside the gene matches. This CDR3 is CASSLDGTANYGYTF. Written as DNA, the CDR3 is TGCGCCAGCAGCTTGGACGGGACAGCCAACTATGGCTACACCTTC.

This clonotype was observed a handful of times. In nucleotides, the CDR3 is TGTGCCAGCAGTCACGGCAGGGGGTATGAGCAGTACTTC. It is translated as CASSHGRGYEQYF. The genes are TRBV2 and TRBJ2-7; 7 bases match TRBD1. The CDR3 runs to 13 residues. CDR1 is SNHLY and CDR2 is FYNNEI in the germline V gene. V shed 5 bases and J 7 bases; nucleotides not matched to a gene: 8.

There are many counts of this clonotype. The chain recombines TRBV10-2 with TRBJ2-7, with D possibly being TRBD2 (6 bases). The CDR3 has 13 residues. CDR1 is WSHSY, CDR2 SAAADI, per germline. Trimming stripped 9 bases from V and 3 bases from J, with 15 bases between. The CDR3 here is CASVEGLGYEQYF. The CDR3 region has the DNA TGCGCCAGTGTGGAGGGGTTGGGCTACGAGCAGTACTTC.